This T cell receptor beta chain was obtained from a study of blood T cell repertoires in COVID-19. Across the study: Spain, Italy and the United States supplied samples that represented acute and convalescent COVID-19. T cells, B-cell-depleted T cells, or PBMCs provided the cDNA or gDNA that served as material.

Authors' processing steps: Quantification of nucleated cells was approximated via reference gene primer amplification. Sequencing was performed with immunoSEQ multiplex PCR; in TCRdb, only in-frame clones are kept and a portion is missing. V, J and clone size were drawn from that table, and D and trimming were deduced from the DNA. The sample holds tens of thousands of clones; more than 60% are singletons and the top ten take roughly 50%. Germline CDR1 and CDR2: SNHLY and FYNNEI. V gave up 4 bases and J gave up 5 bases; unmatched junction bases: 7. The CDR3 contains 15 residues. The receptor was isolated from a human donor in a cohort sampled during active COVID-19. The gene calls are TRBV2 and TRBJ1-2; 10 bases align to TRBD1. Sequenced: peripheral blood. CDR3 sequence (DNA): TGTGCCAGCAGTGCTAGGGGACAGGGGCGGTATGGCTACACCTTC. Protein: CASSARGQGRYGYTF.